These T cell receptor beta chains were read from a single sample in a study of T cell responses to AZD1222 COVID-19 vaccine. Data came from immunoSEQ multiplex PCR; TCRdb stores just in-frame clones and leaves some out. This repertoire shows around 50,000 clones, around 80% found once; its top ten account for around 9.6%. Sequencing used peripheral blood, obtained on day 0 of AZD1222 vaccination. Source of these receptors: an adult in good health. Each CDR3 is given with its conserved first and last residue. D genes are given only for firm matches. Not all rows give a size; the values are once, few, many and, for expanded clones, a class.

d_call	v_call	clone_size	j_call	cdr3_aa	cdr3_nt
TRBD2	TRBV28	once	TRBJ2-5	CASTPFQLAGRRETQYF	TGTGCCAGCACCCCCTTCCAACTAGCGGGACGTCGAGAGACCCAGTACTTC
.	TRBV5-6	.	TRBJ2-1	CASSRDQGIYNEQFF	TGTGCCAGCAGCCGCGATCAGGGGATATACAATGAGCAGTTCTTC
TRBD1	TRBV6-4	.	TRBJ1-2	CASSRDRGLGYTF	TGTGCCAGCAGCCGGGACAGGGGCCTTGGCTACACCTTC
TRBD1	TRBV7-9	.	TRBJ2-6	CASSLWGQGSRRANVLTF	TGTGCCAGCAGCTTATGGGGACAGGGGTCCCGGCGGGCCAACGTCCTGACTTTC
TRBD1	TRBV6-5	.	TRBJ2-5	CASRTGGARETQYF	TGTGCCAGCAGGACAGGGGGCGCGAGGGAGACCCAGTACTTC
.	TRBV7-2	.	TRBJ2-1	CASTVGDRLYNEQFF	TGTGCCAGCACTGTGGGAGACAGGCTGTACAATGAGCAGTTCTTC
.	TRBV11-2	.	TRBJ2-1	CASSLRAFGQGPYNEQFF	TGTGCCAGCAGCTTAAGAGCCTTCGGGCAGGGGCCCTACAATGAGCAGTTCTTC
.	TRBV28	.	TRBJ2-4	CASSFRRLLAKNIQYF	TGTGCCAGCAGTTTTAGACGGCTACTAGCCAAAAACATTCAGTACTTC
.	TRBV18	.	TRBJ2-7	CASSPSQGINYEQYF	TGTGCCAGCTCGCCCAGCCAAGGGATAAACTACGAGCAGTACTTC
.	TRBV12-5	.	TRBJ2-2	CASGLVQGNTGELFF	TGTGCTAGTGGTTTGGTACAGGGGAACACCGGGGAGCTGTTTTTT
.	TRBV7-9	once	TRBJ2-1	CASSLGRGAYNEQFF	TGTGCCAGCAGCTTAGGGCGGGGAGCCTACAATGAGCAGTTCTTC
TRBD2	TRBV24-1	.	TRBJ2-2	CATSTGTNLKGELFF	TGTGCCACCAGTACCGGGACTAATTTGAAGGGGGAGCTGTTTTTT
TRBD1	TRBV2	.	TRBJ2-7	CASRTGTVSYEQYF	TGTGCCAGCAGGACCGGGACAGTCTCCTACGAGCAGTACTTC
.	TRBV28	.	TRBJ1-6	CASSFNRDNSPLHF	TGTGCCAGCAGTTTTAACAGGGATAATTCACCCCTCCACTTT